Below, 15 T cell receptor beta chains from the same sample are listed, as sequenced in a study of shared clonotypes between healthy human individuals. Produced via immunoSEQ multiplex PCR; TCRdb's table is partial and in-frame only. The table lists roughly 1,000,000 clones, 70% to 80% of them singletons. The sequenced material came from memory CD4+ T cells from PBMCs. Subset: CD45RA-negative fraction. The receptors were gathered from a man in his late teens or twenties in good health. Some clones in this sample may be carry-over from other donors' samples.

This clone was seen just once. J is TRBJ2-3 and V is TRBV27; TRBD2 is a possible D gene (5 bases). The length of the CDR3 is 13 residues. Trimming removed 5 bases at V and 6 bases at J, with 12 bases between. CDR1 is MNHEY, CDR2 SMNVEV, per germline (reference sequence). The CDR3 region is CASSQRWEDTQYF. DNA for the CDR3: TGTGCCAGCAGTCAGAGGTGGGAGGATACGCAGTATTTT.

The chain couples TRBV2 to TRBJ2-7; 13 bases align to TRBD2. CDR3 length: 15 amino acids. The V gene's germline CDR1 is SNHLY and CDR2 FYNNEI. V lost 8 bases and J lost 5; bases outside the gene matches: 9. Written as DNA, the CDR3 is TGTGCCAGCCGCTGGACTAGCGGGAGCCCCCACGAGCAGTACTTC. Protein product: CASRWTSGSPHEQYF.

The genes are TRBV11-3 and TRBJ1-3, with D possibly matching TRBD1 (6 bases). The length of the CDR3 is 16 residues. Germline CDR1 SGHNT, CDR2 YENEEA. Trimming took 5 bases from V and 9 from J, leaving 23 bases between them. The CDR3 region is CASSPRGGTSKGTIYF. For the CDR3, the DNA is TGTGCCAGCAGCCCTCGAGGCGGGACAAGCAAGGGCACCATATATTTT.

In its sample, this clone was seen a few times. The CDR3 spells CASSMARAGYGYTF. DNA for the CDR3: TGTGCCAGTAGTATGGCCCGGGCGGGATATGGCTACACCTTC. The genes are TRBV19 and TRBJ1-2; D call uncertain. The CDR3 has 14 amino acids. Germline assignment: CDR1 LNHDA and CDR2 SQIVND (reference sequence). Trimming stripped 3 bases from V and 5 bases from J, with 13 bases between.

A few counts support this clone. The genes are TRBV18 and TRBJ2-2; 10 bases align to TRBD2. This CDR3 has 14 amino acids. The germline CDR1 and CDR2 sequences are KGHSH and LQKENI. The trim removed 8 bases at V and 4 bases at J, leaving 4 bases unmatched. The CDR3 sequence is CASKTSGVTGELFF. DNA for the CDR3: TGTGCCAGCAAAACTAGCGGGGTCACCGGGGAGCTGTTTTTT.

As for this clone: Different DNA sequences within this sample yield the same CDR3. The genes are TRBV6-5 and TRBJ2-7, with TRBD1 identical over 10 bases. Germline assignment: CDR1 MNHEY and CDR2 SVGAGI. The J segment lost 3 bases and the V segment lost 2 bases, leaving 4 bases of the junction unmatched. The CDR3 sequence is 15 residues long. The CDR3 coding sequence is TGTGCCAGCAGTTACCGGGACAGGGGCCTCTACGAGCAGTACTTC. Translation gives CASSYRDRGLYEQYF.

This clone was detected a few times. The chain uses TRBV11-3 and TRBJ1-2, with 8 bases fitting TRBD1. Germline trimming cut 1 base from V and 7 bases from J; bases unmatched to any gene: 5. Germline-derived CDR1 and CDR2 are SGHNT and YENEEA. The CDR3 contains 14 residues. CDR3 sequence reads: CASSLGTGRCGYTF. For the CDR3, the DNA is TGTGCCAGCAGCTTAGGGACAGGGCGATGTGGCTACACCTTC.

The V call is TRBV7-3, the J call TRBJ1-1, with D uncertain. With 3 bases removed from V and 3 bases from J, the gap between germline ends came to 11 bases. There are 14 residues in the CDR3. CDR1 SGHTA and CDR2 FQGTGA come from the germline V gene. CDR3 DNA sequence: TGTGCCAGCAGCTTTGGGTTCGGGGACACTGAAGCTTTCTTT. It specifies CASSFGFGDTEAFF.

There are a few counts of this clone. This chain joins TRBV7-7 and TRBJ2-5; D is perhaps TRBD1 (5 bases). The closer fit of TRBJ2-7 to the DNA end suggests the J call may be wrong. The length of the CDR3 is 13 residues. Germline CDR1 SSHAT, CDR2 FNYEAQ (reference sequence). The CDR3 here is CASSNRDRNEQYF. Written as DNA, the CDR3 is TGTGCCAGCAGCAACAGAGACAGAAACGAGCAGTACTTC.

The chain has TRBV28 and TRBJ1-1, with TRBD1 matching 10 bases. The V and J ends lost 5 bases and 3 bases, in that order; junction bases with no gene match: 3. CDR1 and CDR2 (germline): MDHEN, SYDVKM. This CDR3 is 14 amino acids long. CDR3 residues: CASSPGTGDTEAFF. CDR3 nucleotides: TGTGCCAGCAGTCCCGGGACAGGGGACACTGAAGCTTTCTTT.

For this clone: Distinct nucleotide sequences in the sample also encode this CDR3. J is TRBJ1-6 and V is TRBV27; TRBD1 matches at 8 bases. Germline values: CDR1 MNHEY, CDR2 SMNVEV (reference sequence). V dropped 4 bases and J dropped 7; count of bases not matched to a gene: 9. The CDR3 totals 16 residues. Here the CDR3 reads CASSWGGQVGNSPLHF. The CDR3 bases are TGTGCCAGCAGTTGGGGGGGACAGGTTGGGAATTCACCCCTCCACTTT.

This chain links TRBV11-2 with TRBJ1-4; 8 bases fit TRBD1. Per the germline V gene, CDR1 is SGHAT and CDR2 is FQNNGV. The CDR3 totals 15 residues. The trim removed 5 bases at V and 6 bases at J, leaving 8 bases unmatched. The CDR3 sequence: CASSDYRGRDEKLFF. Written as DNA, the CDR3 is TGTGCCAGCAGCGACTACAGGGGGAGGGATGAAAAACTGTTTTTT.

This clone was seen many times. V gene TRBV6-5 combines with J gene TRBJ1-2; no clear D. The V and J ends lost 6 bases and 4 bases respectively, with 18 bases between them. Germline V gene data show CDR1 as MNHEY and CDR2 as SVGAGI. The CDR3 sequence is 15 residues long. CDR3 nucleotide sequence: TGTGCCAGCAGATCACCACGGCACTCCTCCTATGGCTACACCTTC. It specifies CASRSPRHSSYGYTF.

The chain carries TRBV5-4 and TRBJ2-3, with D perhaps assigned TRBD1 or TRBD2 (6 bases each). In germline, CDR1 is SGHNT, CDR2 YYREEE (reference sequence). This CDR3 contains 17 residues. Trimming cost V 1 base and J 4 bases, with 19 bases left between them. The CDR3 region has the DNA TGTGCCAGCAGCTTGCGACGGGAGAACAGGGCCCCAGATACGCAGTATTTT. This encodes CASSLRRENRAPDTQYF.

This chain uses TRBV7-2 with TRBJ2-1; 8 nucleotides line up with TRBD2. From germline, CDR1 is SGHTA and CDR2 FQGNSA. The CDR3 has 16 amino acids. Unmatched junction bases numbered 16, after V lost 5 bases and J lost 10 bases. This chain's CDR3 is CASSPKGAGGYGEQFF. CDR3 bases: TGTGCCAGCAGCCCGAAAGGGGCGGGAGGTTACGGGGAGCAGTTCTTC.